This TCR beta chain appears in the sequencing data of a study of CD8+ T cells in alopecia areata. RNA was isolated and reverse transcribed to cDNA, the sequencing template. Generated by immunoSEQ multiplex PCR, the TCRdb table keeps only in-frame clones and is missing some. The table records about 140,000 clones, roughly 46% of them present only once. The germline V gene encodes CDR1 SQVTM and CDR2 ANQGSEA. The CDR3 contains 14 residues. Germline trimming cut 6 bases from V and 2 bases from J; bases unmatched to any gene: 7. The J gene is TRBJ2-3, the V gene TRBV29-1, with 8 bases identical to TRBD2. This specimen consisted of CD4+ T cells sorted from blood, obtained at week 0. The clonotype originates from a human donor with alopecia areata. The CDR3 here is CSVLSSGVTDTQYF. In DNA, the CDR3 is TGCAGCGTCCTGAGTAGCGGGGTCACAGATACGCAGTATTTT.